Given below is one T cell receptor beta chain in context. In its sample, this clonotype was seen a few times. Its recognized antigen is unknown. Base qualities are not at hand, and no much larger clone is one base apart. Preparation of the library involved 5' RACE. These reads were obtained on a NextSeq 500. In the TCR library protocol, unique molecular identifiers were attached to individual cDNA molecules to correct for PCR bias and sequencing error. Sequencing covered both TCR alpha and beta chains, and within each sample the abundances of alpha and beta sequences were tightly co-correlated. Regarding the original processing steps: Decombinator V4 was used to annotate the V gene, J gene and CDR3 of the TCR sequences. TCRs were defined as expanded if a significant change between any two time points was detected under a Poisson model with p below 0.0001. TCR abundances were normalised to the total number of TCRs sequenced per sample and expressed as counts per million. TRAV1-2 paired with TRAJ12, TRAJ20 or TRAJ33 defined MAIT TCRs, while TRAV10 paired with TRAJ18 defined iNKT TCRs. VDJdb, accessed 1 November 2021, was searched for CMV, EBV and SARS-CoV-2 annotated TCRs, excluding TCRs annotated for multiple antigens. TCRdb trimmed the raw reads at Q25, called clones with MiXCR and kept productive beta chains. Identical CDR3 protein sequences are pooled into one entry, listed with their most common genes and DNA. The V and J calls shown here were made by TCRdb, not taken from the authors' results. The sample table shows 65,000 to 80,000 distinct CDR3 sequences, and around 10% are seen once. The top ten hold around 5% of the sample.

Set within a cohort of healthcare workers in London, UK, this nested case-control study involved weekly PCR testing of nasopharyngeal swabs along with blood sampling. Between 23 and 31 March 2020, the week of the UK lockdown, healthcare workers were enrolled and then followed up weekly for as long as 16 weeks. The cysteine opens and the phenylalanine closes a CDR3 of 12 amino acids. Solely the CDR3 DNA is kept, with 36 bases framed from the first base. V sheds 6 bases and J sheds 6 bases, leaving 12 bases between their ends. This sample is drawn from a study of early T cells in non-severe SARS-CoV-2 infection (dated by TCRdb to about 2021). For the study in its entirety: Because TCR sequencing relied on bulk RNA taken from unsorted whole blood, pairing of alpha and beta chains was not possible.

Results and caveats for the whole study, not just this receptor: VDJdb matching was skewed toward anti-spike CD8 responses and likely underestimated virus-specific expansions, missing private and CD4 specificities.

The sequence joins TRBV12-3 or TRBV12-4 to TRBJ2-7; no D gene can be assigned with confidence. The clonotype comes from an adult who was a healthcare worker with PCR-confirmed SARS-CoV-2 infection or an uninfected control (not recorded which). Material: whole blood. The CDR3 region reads CASSPGGSEQYF. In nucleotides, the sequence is TGTGCCAGCAGCCCTGGTGGGTCCGAGCAGTACTTC.